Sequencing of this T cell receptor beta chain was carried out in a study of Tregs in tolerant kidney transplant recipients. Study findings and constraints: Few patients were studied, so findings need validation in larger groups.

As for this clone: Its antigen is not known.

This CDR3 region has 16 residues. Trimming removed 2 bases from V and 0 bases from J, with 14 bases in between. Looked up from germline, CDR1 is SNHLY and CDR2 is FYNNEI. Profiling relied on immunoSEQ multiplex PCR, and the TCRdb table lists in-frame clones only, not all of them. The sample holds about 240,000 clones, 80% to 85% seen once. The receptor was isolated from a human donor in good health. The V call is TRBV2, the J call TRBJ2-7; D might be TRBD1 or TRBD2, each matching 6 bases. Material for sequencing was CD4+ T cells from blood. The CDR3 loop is CASSERRGSSSYEQYF. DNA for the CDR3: TGTGCCAGCAGTGAAAGGAGGGGGTCAAGCTCCTACGAGCAGTACTTC.